Each of the 19 T cell receptor beta chains below was sequenced from the same sample in a study of blood T cell repertoires in COVID-19. Some clones are missing from TCRdb's copy, which holds only in-frame ones; the method was immunoSEQ multiplex PCR. The sample shows approximately 72,000 clones, approximately 87% of them seen only once. Sample: peripheral blood. The receptors here all came from an elderly woman with acute or convalescent COVID-19.

This chain uses TRBV5-1 with TRBJ2-1; 8 bases align to TRBD2. Germline V CDR1 and CDR2: SGHRS, YFSETQ. The length of the CDR3 is 16 residues. Trimming cost V 0 bases and J 6 bases; bases outside gene matches: 8. The CDR3 DNA follows: TGCGCCAGCAGCTTGGGAGCCGGGACTAGGACCAATGAGCAGTTCTTC. Amino acid sequence: CASSLGAGTRTNEQFF.

The chain combines TRBV2 with TRBJ1-2; D gene ambiguous. The CDR3 is made up of 13 amino acids. Germline loops: CDR1 SNHLY, CDR2 FYNNEI. Trimming pared 4 bases from V and 3 bases from J, leaving 9 bases between. This CDR3 is CASSGSGYYGYTF. The CDR3 DNA follows: TGTGCCAGCAGTGGGAGCGGATACTATGGCTACACCTTC. Filled out from reference TRBV2 and TRBJ1-2, the complete variable domain reads EPEVTQTPSHQVTQMGQEVILRCVPISNHLYFYWYRQILGQKVEFLVSFYNNEISEKSEIFDDQFSVERPDGSNFTLKIRSTKLEDSAMYFCASSGSGYYGYTFGSGTRLTVV.

This clone has more than one count but fewer than ten. V usage is TRBV18 and J usage is TRBJ1-1; D gene ambiguous. This CDR3 spans 14 amino acids. From germline, CDR1 is KGHSH and CDR2 LQKENI. V was trimmed by 0 bases and J by 0 bases, leaving 5 bases between them. This chain's CDR3 is CASSPPSLNTEAFF. CDR3 DNA: TGTGCCAGCTCACCACCGAGTTTGAACACTGAAGCTTTCTTT.

This rearrangement joins TRBV18 to TRBJ2-7; TRBD2 matches 7 bases. This CDR3 region has 15 residues. Germline lookup yields CDR1 KGHSH and CDR2 LQKENI. The V segment lost 3 bases and the J segment 2 bases; nucleotides outside the gene matches: 7. The CDR3 here is CASSPAGAHPYEQYF. DNA for the CDR3: TGTGCCAGCTCACCGGCGGGAGCCCATCCCTACGAGCAGTACTTC.

The chain employs TRBV13 and TRBJ1-1; a weak D match, TRBD1 (6 bases). Germline V gene lookup returns CDR1 PRHDT and CDR2 FYEKMQ (reference sequence). CDR3 length equals 16 residues. Trimming pared 7 bases from V and 0 bases from J, leaving 18 bases between. CDR3: CASTRAGTHLNTEAFF. CDR3 coding DNA: TGTGCCAGCACCCGAGCCGGGACACACCTGAACACTGAAGCTTTCTTT.

The V gene is TRBV5-4, the J gene TRBJ2-7, with TRBD1 matching 8 bases. This CDR3 is built from 17 residues. Germline loops: CDR1 SGHNT, CDR2 YYREEE (reference sequence). Trimming at V came to 4 bases and at J to 0 bases, leaving 12 bases not matched to a gene. This CDR3 reads CASSPGTGASVSYEQYF. CDR3 sequence (DNA): TGTGCCAGCAGCCCCGGGACAGGTGCCTCAGTCTCCTACGAGCAGTACTTC.

The chain links TRBV5-8 to TRBJ1-1; weak D call: TRBD1 (5 bases). The CDR3 has 15 residues. Trimming left V 3 bases short and J 4 bases short, with 16 bases between. Germline-derived CDR1 and CDR2 are SGHTS and YDEGEE. CDR3 residues: CASSSDLGHLTEAFF. The CDR3 nucleotides are TGTGCCAGCAGCTCTGACCTCGGACACCTCACTGAAGCTTTCTTT.

This chain uses TRBV14 with TRBJ1-2; D may be TRBD1 (5 bases). The length of the CDR3 is 15 residues. V was pared by 1 base and J by 4 bases, with 13 bases between. Germline CDR1 is SGHDN and CDR2 is FVKESK. CDR3 in amino acids: CASSQVGGESYGYTF. In DNA form, the CDR3 reads TGTGCCAGCAGCCAAGTGGGAGGGGAAAGCTATGGCTACACCTTC.

The J gene is TRBJ1-5, the V gene TRBV5-6, with unresolved D. The germline V and J ends were trimmed by 2 bases and 0 bases, with 12 bases remaining between them. CDR1 is SGHDT, CDR2 YYEEEE, per germline. CDR3 length equals 16 residues. The CDR3 reads CASSFGGGHSNQPQHF. CDR3 in DNA: TGTGCCAGCAGCTTTGGTGGAGGCCATAGCAATCAGCCCCAGCATTTT. Full variable domain (rest looked up from reference TRBV5-6 and TRBJ1-5): DAGVTQSPTHLIKTRGQQVTLRCSPKSGHDTVSWYQQALGQGPQFIFQYYEEEERQRGNFPDRFSGHQFPNYSSELNVNALLLGDSALYLCASSFGGGHSNQPQHFGDGTRLSIL.

This chain uses TRBV6-5 with TRBJ2-7, with TRBD1 matching 10 bases. The V segment lost 7 bases and the J segment 7 bases; nucleotides outside the gene matches: 13. Germline lookup yields CDR1 MNHEY and CDR2 SVGAGI. This CDR3 spans 15 amino acids. The DNA of the CDR3 is TGTGCCAGCACCCAGGGGACAGGGGTTACAGGAGAGCAGTACTTC. Amino acid sequence: CASTQGTGVTGEQYF.

This sequence joins TRBV7-6 and TRBJ1-1; D perhaps matches TRBD1 (5 bases). The CDR3 contains 15 residues. Germline CDR1 reads SGHVS; CDR2 reads FNYEAQ. Deletions cut 2 bases from V and 6 bases from J, with 16 bases between. The CDR3 region has the DNA TGTGCCAGCAGCTTATGGCAGGGAGGTGAGGCTGAAGCTTTCTTT. Protein product: CASSLWQGGEAEAFF. Combining the CDR3 with reference TRBV7-6 and TRBJ1-1 gives the whole variable domain GAGVSQSPRYKVTKRGQDVALRCDPISGHVSLYWYRQALGQGPEFLTYFNYEAQQDKSGLPNDRFSAERPEGSISTLTIQRTEQRDSAMYRCASSLWQGGEAEAFFGQGTRLTVV.

The CDR3 DNA sequence: TGTGCATCAGGCAGGGGCACTGGAAACACCATATATTTT. As protein: CASGRGTGNTIYF. The genes are TRBV30 and TRBJ1-3, with D tentatively TRBD1 (6 bases). The CDR3 runs 13 residues. CDR1 and CDR2 (germline): GTSNPN, SVGIG (reference sequence).

The chain uses TRBV30 and TRBJ1-1; D is unclear. Germline V gene sequence: CDR1 GTSNPN, CDR2 SVGIG (reference sequence). This CDR3 has 12 amino acids. Trimming removed 3 bases at V and 5 bases at J, with 10 bases between. The CDR3 DNA reads as TGTGCCTGGAGAACTTTTCTGACTGAAGCTTTCTTT. It specifies CAWRTFLTEAFF.

The V gene is TRBV27, the J gene TRBJ2-7; 11 nucleotides line up with TRBD1. V gave up 5 bases and J gave up 6 bases; unmatched junction bases: 9. Germline CDR1 is MNHEY and CDR2 is SMNVEV (reference sequence). The CDR3 contains 15 residues. CDR3 nucleotide sequence: TGTGCCAGCAGTATCCCCGGGACAGGGGGAGGCGAGCAGTACTTC. It specifies CASSIPGTGGGEQYF.

The chain has TRBV12-3 or TRBV12-4 and TRBJ1-2; TRBD1 might be the D (6 bases). V was trimmed by 10 bases and J by 8 bases, leaving 20 bases between them. This CDR3 is 13 amino acids long. The CDR3 is CATADRSSRGYTF. The CDR3 region has the DNA TGTGCCACCGCGGACAGATCGTCTCGAGGCTACACCTTC.

This clone was detected only a few times. This chain joins TRBV10-1 and TRBJ2-7; D ambiguous. CDR3 length: 12 amino acids. Trimming cost V 3 bases and J 3 bases, with 6 bases left between them. CDR1 WNHNN and CDR2 SYGVQD come from the germline V gene (reference sequence). CDR3 in DNA: TGCGCCAGCAGTGATGGGCTCTACGAGCAGTACTTC. Residues: CASSDGLYEQYF.

The rearrangement uses TRBV30 and TRBJ2-7; 7 bases map to TRBD2. This CDR3 has 14 residues. J gave up 3 bases and V 0 bases, and 5 bases lay outside the gene matches. Germline V gene data show CDR1 as GTSNPN and CDR2 as SVGIG (reference sequence). The DNA for the CDR3 is TGTGCCTGGAGTGTTGGACTAGAGGGCTACGAGCAGTACTTC. It specifies CAWSVGLEGYEQYF.

The chain recombines TRBV18 with TRBJ2-7; 9 bases agree with TRBD1. With 3 bases clipped from V and 6 bases from J, the junction kept 9 bases outside the gene matches. This CDR3 has 15 residues. The germline V gene encodes CDR1 KGHSH and CDR2 LQKENI. CDR3 bases: TGTGCCAGCTCACCGTTAATGGGACAGGGATCCGAGCAGTACTTC. Translating gives CASSPLMGQGSEQYF.

The chain joins TRBV19 to TRBJ2-2, with 8 bases identical to TRBD2. The CDR3 covers 14 residues. The ends lost 1 base at V and 6 bases at J; junction bases unmatched: 1. In germline, CDR1 is LNHDA, CDR2 SQIVND (reference sequence). In nucleotides, the CDR3 is TGTGCCAGTAGTATAGCGGGGGGGCCCGGGGAGCTGTTTTTT. Translation gives CASSIAGGPGELFF.